This T cell receptor (beta chain) was captured by sequencing in a study of cytomegalovirus exposure and HLA in healthy donors. CDR3 size: 12 residues. Trimming took 7 bases from V and 5 from J; bases not matched to a gene: 4. Germline lookup yields CDR1 MDHEN and CDR2 SYDVKM. Sequenced by immunoSEQ multiplex PCR; TCRdb stores in-frame clones only, minus some. The sample holds about 110,000 clones, approximately 91% seen once. What was sequenced was PBMCs. The clonotype was recovered from a woman aged 18-30 years in good health and CMV-seronegative. J is TRBJ2-5 and V is TRBV28; 7 positions agree with TRBD1. This CDR3 is CASTDRQETQYF. The CDR3 bases are TGTGCCAGCACGGACAGGCAGGAGACCCAGTACTTC.